The present T cell receptor (beta chain) was sequenced within a study of spatial heterogeneity in lung cancer (dated by TCRdb to between 2017 and 2020). For the study in its entirety: Samples were obtained from approximately 70 patients with early-stage, untreated non-small cell lung cancer from the lung TRACERx cohort. Beta-chain transcripts were consistently detected in greater numbers than alpha-chain transcripts, which likely reflected higher beta-chain transcript abundance. Both alpha and beta chains were TCR-sequenced in samples taken at surgery, namely 220 tumor regions, approximately 66 matched nontumor lung samples and over 55 PBMC samples. In non-small cell lung cancer, the study quantitatively compared TCR alpha and beta repertoires across several tumor regions, matched nontumor lung, and blood. The study linked features of the TCR repertoire to counts of nonsynonymous mutations, which were determined by whole-exome sequencing of tumor tissue. In the raw uncorrected reads, each unique combination of TCR and UMI appeared more than ten times on average. Follow-up PBMC samples were sequenced whenever available, with a median time to follow-up of 2 to 3 years after resection.

Receptor amplification or capture employed 5' RACE. TCRdb lists the instrument as NextSeq 500. The TCR library protocol attached a unique molecular identifier to each TCR cDNA molecule to allow correction of PCR and sequencing errors. Turning to the authors' computational methods: TCR identification, UMI-based error correction and CDR3 extraction were all carried out with Decombinator tools. Expanded TCRs were defined as those above a frequency of 2 per 1,000, corresponding to the top 1% of the tumor frequency distribution. Renyi diversity was calculated using the R vegan package after each repertoire was subsampled 100 times to 5,000 TCRs. CDR3 similarity networks were built from amino acid triplet string-kernel similarity, connecting CDR3s with pairwise similarity above 0.82. TCRdb itself trimmed the public reads at Q25 with fastp, ran MiXCR and retained productive beta chains. Rows with one shared CDR3 protein collapse into an entry with the most common genes and DNA. TCRdb assigned the V and J calls; the authors' analysis was not used. This sample has 50,000 or so distinct CDR3 sequences in its table, and 12% of those were observed once. Under 35% of the sample comes from the top ten.

Reading the label with the study, this specimen's time point is: blood at routine non-recurrence follow-up after resection. TCR sequencing used whole RNA extracted from tumor and nontumor lung tissue, or from cryopreserved PBMC samples, without cell sorting. Patients were selected for TCR sequencing only if sufficient RNA was available from at least two tumor regions. Points the paper makes about the study in general: Only roughly 15 patients were included in comparisons of baseline and follow-up blood repertoires. Ubiquitous expanded tumor TCRs were detected in blood more often at tumor resection than at routine follow-up. Additional single-cell paired TCR alpha and beta sequencing was considered necessary to confirm, at a functional level, the hypothesis that regional TCRs recognize regional mutations.

This clonotype has at least ten counts. Its antigen is currently not known. It has no much larger one-base neighbor in the sample; base qualities were not kept. The germline V gene provides CDR1 SGHTA and CDR2 FQGNSA. Unmatched junction bases come to 2, with V trimmed by 0 bases and J by 7 bases. From cysteine to phenylalanine, the CDR3 is 14 amino acids long. CDR3 DNA is the only sequence kept; it has 42 bases, read in frame from the first base. Sequencing used PBMCs, obtained at follow-up. The chain uses TRBV7-2 and TRBJ2-7, with 11 bases aligning to TRBD1. This receptor was identified in a male donor with early-stage non-small cell lung cancer. The nucleotide sequence reads as follows: TGTGCCAGCAGCTTAGCCGGGACAGGGGGTGAGCAGTACTTC. Its protein product is CASSLAGTGGEQYF. When the CDR3 is completed using the reference TRBV7-2 and TRBJ2-7 genes on either side, the full variable domain is GAGVSQSPSNKVTEKGKDVELRCDPISGHTALYWYRQSLGQGLEFLIYFQGNSAPDKSGLPSDRFSAERTGGSVSTLTIQRTQQEDSAVYLCASSLAGTGGEQYFGPGTRLTVT.